This entry lists 24 T cell receptor beta chains sequenced from one sample in a study of cytomegalovirus exposure and HLA in healthy donors. The PCR employed 60 Vbeta primers together with 13 Jbeta primers. Data came from immunoSEQ multiplex PCR; TCRdb stores just in-frame clones and leaves some out. Of some 85,000 clones listed, 70% to 85% were seen once; the top ten hold 2.4%. Sequencing was performed on PBMCs. The receptors were sampled from a woman aged 45-65 years in good health and CMV-seronegative.

V is TRBV5-6 and J is TRBJ2-1, with 14 positions matching TRBD2. The germline V gene encodes CDR1 SGHDT and CDR2 YYEEEE. V shed 3 bases, J shed 9 bases, and the junction held 14 bases outside the gene matches. CDR3 length equals 18 residues. The CDR3 spells CASSSAAGLAGVRGEQFF. The CDR3 coding sequence is TGTGCCAGCAGCTCGGCCGCGGGACTAGCGGGAGTTAGGGGTGAGCAGTTCTTC. Based on the CDR3 plus reference TRBV5-6 and TRBJ2-1, the full variable domain is DAGVTQSPTHLIKTRGQQVTLRCSPKSGHDTVSWYQQALGQGPQFIFQYYEEEERQRGNFPDRFSGHQFPNYSSELNVNALLLGDSALYLCASSSAAGLAGVRGEQFFGPGTRLTVL.

The chain joins TRBV5-4 to TRBJ1-1; D is ambiguous. The CDR3 extends over 15 amino acids. Trimming pared 0 bases from V and 5 bases from J, leaving 14 bases between. In germline, CDR1 is SGHNT, CDR2 YYREEE (reference sequence). In nucleotides, the CDR3 is TGTGCCAGCAGCTTGGCCGGGTTGAAAGCAACTGAAGCTTTCTTT. Translating it yields CASSLAGLKATEAFF.

The J gene is TRBJ1-1, the V gene TRBV11-1, with D unresolved. The CDR3 has 14 amino acids. The V and J ends lost 5 bases and 1 base respectively, with 11 bases between them. CDR1 is SGHAT, CDR2 FQDESV, per germline (reference sequence). CDR3 nucleotide sequence: TGTGCCAGCAGCCTCCGACTAGCGAACACTGAAGCTTTCTTT. Translated, it gives CASSLRLANTEAFF.

The chain carries TRBV7-3 and TRBJ2-1, with 8 nucleotides matching TRBD2. This CDR3 has 15 amino acids. Per germline, CDR1 SGHTA and CDR2 FQGTGA. V trimming: 2 bases; J trimming: 8 bases; junction bases outside the gene matches: 8. CDR3 loop: CASSLGREDLDEQFF. DNA for the CDR3: TGTGCCAGCAGCTTAGGGCGGGAGGATTTGGATGAGCAGTTCTTC.

This chain connects TRBV30 to TRBJ2-1, with D unresolved. CDR3 length: 12 residues. V was cut by 2 bases and J by 9 bases, with 11 bases left in between. Germline-derived CDR1 and CDR2 are GTSNPN and SVGIG (reference sequence). DNA of the CDR3: TGTGCCTGGAGTCGCGTACACAGTGAGCAGTTCTTC. Translating gives CAWSRVHSEQFF.

This clone showed up just once. The chain employs TRBV9 and TRBJ1-1; 7 nucleotides match TRBD1. CDR3 length equals 15 residues. Trimming removed 7 bases from V and 4 bases from J; junction bases left unmatched: 13. Germline V CDR1 and CDR2: SGDLS, YYNGEE. DNA for the CDR3: TGTGCCAGCGATAGAGGGACAGAGGGCGGCACTGAAGCTTTCTTT. As protein: CASDRGTEGGTEAFF.

The chain combines TRBV6-1 with TRBJ2-3, with D hard to call. V was shortened by 1 base and J by 2 bases, with 10 bases between the two germline ends. Germline-derived CDR1 and CDR2 are MNHNS and SASEGT. This CDR3 region has 15 residues. The DNA for the CDR3 is TGTGCCAGCAGTGAAGAGCCTTTCAACACAGATACGCAGTATTTT. Its translation: CASSEEPFNTDTQYF.

The genes are TRBV11-1 and TRBJ2-5; no reliable D call. Between the trimmed V and J ends, which lost 5 bases and 5 bases, there was a span of 9 bases. This CDR3 contains 12 residues. CDR1 and CDR2 (germline): SGHAT, FQDESV (reference sequence). The CDR3 spells CASSPFGETQYF. Here the CDR3 DNA reads TGTGCCAGCAGCCCTTTCGGGGAGACCCAGTACTTC.

The chain uses TRBV5-4 and TRBJ2-3; D possibly corresponds to TRBD2 (6 bases). Germline loops: CDR1 SGHNT, CDR2 YYREEE (reference sequence). The CDR3 totals 16 residues. V shed 0 bases and J shed 2 bases, with 13 bases lying between them. This chain's CDR3 is CASSLDRGLNTDTQYF. For the CDR3, the DNA is TGTGCCAGCAGCTTGGACCGGGGGTTAAACACAGATACGCAGTATTTT.

The V call is TRBV7-2, the J call TRBJ2-7; 8 nucleotides align to TRBD1. Trimming took 5 bases from V and 0 from J; bases not matched to a gene: 6. Germline CDR1 reads SGHTA; CDR2 reads FQGNSA. The CDR3 length is 15 residues. CDR3 sequence: CASSRTGSSSYEQYV. The CDR3 coding sequence is TGTGCCAGCAGCCGGACAGGGAGCAGCTCCTACGAGCAGTACGTC.

This clone showed up just a few times. The same CDR3 also results from other DNA sequences found in this sample. The chain carries TRBV7-9 and TRBJ2-5; TRBD1 aligns across 8 bases. The germline V gene has CDR1 SEHNR and CDR2 FQNEAQ (reference sequence). The CDR3 spans 15 residues. Trimming at V came to 3 bases and at J to 2 bases, leaving 5 bases not matched to a gene. CDR3 in DNA: TGTGCCAGCAGCTTGGGGGACAGGTTACAAGAGACCCAGTACTTC. Its protein is CASSLGDRLQETQYF.

This clone was seen a few times. This rearrangement joins TRBV5-1 to TRBJ2-5; 12 positions match TRBD2. V shed 3 bases, J shed 2 bases, and the junction held 2 bases outside the gene matches. CDR1 and CDR2 from the germline V gene are SGHRS and YFSETQ. This CDR3 has 15 amino acids. Here the CDR3 reads CASSSGLAGQETQYF. CDR3 nucleotides: TGCGCCAGCAGCTCAGGACTAGCGGGGCAAGAGACCCAGTACTTC.

This chain uses TRBV7-2 with TRBJ2-3; possibly TRBD2 for D (5 bases). V was cut by 1 base and J by 0 bases, with 11 bases left in between. The CDR3 sequence is 16 residues long. The germline CDR1 and CDR2 sequences are SGHTA and FQGNSA. The CDR3 loop reads CASSLVPGFSTDTQYF. The DNA for the CDR3 is TGTGCCAGCAGCTTAGTCCCGGGATTCAGCACAGATACGCAGTATTTT.

The chain recombines TRBV6-1 with TRBJ2-2; D remains ambiguous. CDR1 and CDR2 (germline): MNHNS, SASEGT. V was trimmed by 5 bases and J by 1 base, leaving 5 bases between them. The CDR3 is made up of 13 amino acids. CDR3 sequence: CASSRENTGELFF. Here the CDR3 DNA reads TGTGCCAGCAGTAGAGAGAACACCGGGGAGCTGTTTTTT.

The rearrangement joins TRBV4-2 to TRBJ2-5, with 12 positions matching TRBD2. The CDR3 is made up of 17 amino acids. CDR1 is LGHNA and CDR2 is YNFKEQ in the germline V gene. Trimming at V came to 1 base and at J to 0 bases, leaving 3 bases not matched to a gene. The CDR3 loop reads CASSQGTSGVYQETQYF. CDR3 nucleotides: TGTGCCAGCAGCCAAGGGACTAGCGGGGTCTACCAAGAGACCCAGTACTTC.

This clone was observed a few times. The chain recombines TRBV7-9 with TRBJ1-1; no definite D call. The germline V gene has CDR1 SEHNR and CDR2 FQNEAQ (reference sequence). The CDR3 extends over 19 amino acids. V lost 0 bases and J 2 bases, leaving 22 bases between the germline ends. The CDR3 DNA reads TGTGCCAGCAGCTTAGCGCAGTTCGGTAGAGCGTCAGTAAACACTGAAGCTTTCTTT. As protein: CASSLAQFGRASVNTEAFF.

The V gene is TRBV5-8, the J gene TRBJ1-5; 7 bases are shared with TRBD1. CDR3 length: 17 residues. With 4 bases clipped from V and 4 bases from J, the junction kept 14 bases outside the gene matches. Germline V gene sequence: CDR1 SGHTS, CDR2 YDEGEE. The CDR3 loop reads CASSPLTWGTENQPQHF. The CDR3 DNA sequence: TGTGCCAGCAGCCCCCTTACTTGGGGGACAGAAAATCAGCCCCAGCATTTT. Full variable domain (rest looked up from reference TRBV5-8 and TRBJ1-5): EAGVTQSPTHLIKTRGQQATLRCSPISGHTSVYWYQQALGLGLQFLLWYDEGEERNRGNFPPRFSGRQFPNYSSELNVNALELEDSALYLCASSPLTWGTENQPQHFGDGTRLSIL.

This clone was counted between two and nine times. The V gene is TRBV9, the J gene TRBJ1-4; D is possibly TRBD1 (6 bases). Germline CDR1 is SGDLS and CDR2 is YYNGEE. This CDR3 spans 16 amino acids. Trimming took 0 bases from V and 5 from J, leaving 14 bases between them. The CDR3 spells CASSVAPATGNEKLFF. CDR3 sequence (DNA): TGTGCCAGCAGCGTAGCCCCGGCTACAGGGAATGAAAAACTGTTTTTT.

The V gene is TRBV7-9, the J gene TRBJ2-1; 7 nucleotides match TRBD1. Losses at the gene ends were 1 base for V and 6 bases for J; bases not matched to a gene: 3. Germline loops: CDR1 SEHNR, CDR2 FQNEAQ (reference sequence). The CDR3 is made up of 14 amino acids. The DNA for the CDR3 is TGTGCCAGCAGCTTAGGACAGGGTCGCAATGAGCAGTTCTTC. Translating it yields CASSLGQGRNEQFF.

The chain uses TRBV11-2 and TRBJ2-1, with 13 bases identical to TRBD2. Per the germline V gene, CDR1 is SGHAT and CDR2 is FQNNGV. This CDR3 has 14 amino acids. Trimming removed 3 bases from V and 11 bases from J; junction bases left unmatched: 4. The DNA of the CDR3 is TGTGCCAGCAGCTTGGGACTAGCGGGACCCCAGCAGTTCTTC. Protein: CASSLGLAGPQQFF.

About this clone itself: A junction end diverges from the germline sequence, so it may reflect a read error. The chain carries TRBV12-5 and TRBJ1-3; 7 bases align to TRBD1. The length of the CDR3 is 16 residues. CDR1 LGHNT and CDR2 FRNRAP come from the germline V gene. This CDR3 reads CASGPPDRDSGDTIYF. In nucleotides, the CDR3 is TGTGCTAGTGGCCCCCCCGACAGGGACTCTGGAGACACCATATATTTT.

V and J are TRBV12-5 and TRBJ1-5, with 7 bases fitting TRBD1. The CDR3 runs 15 residues. After removal of 2 bases from V and 2 bases from J, the junction contained 3 bases not matched to a gene. Germline lookup yields CDR1 LGHNT and CDR2 FRNRAP. This CDR3 is CASGLTTGGNQPQHF. The CDR3 DNA sequence: TGTGCTAGTGGTTTGACAACAGGGGGCAATCAGCCCCAGCATTTT.

The rearrangement links TRBV4-3 to TRBJ2-2, with 9 bases that match TRBD2. Germline loops: CDR1 LGHNA, CDR2 YSLEER. Losses at the gene ends were 0 bases for V and 6 bases for J; bases not matched to a gene: 2. There are 15 residues in the CDR3. The CDR3 spells CASSQDPSGAGELFF. CDR3 bases: TGCGCCAGCAGCCAAGATCCTAGCGGGGCCGGGGAGCTGTTTTTT.

V and J are TRBV18 and TRBJ2-5; D possibly corresponds to TRBD2 (5 bases). This CDR3 region has 13 residues. Trimming cost V 8 bases and J 1 base, with 11 bases left between them. Germline V gene data show CDR1 as KGHSH and CDR2 as LQKENI. This CDR3 is CASHKAAQETQYF. The CDR3 DNA is TGTGCCAGCCATAAAGCGGCCCAAGAGACCCAGTACTTC.